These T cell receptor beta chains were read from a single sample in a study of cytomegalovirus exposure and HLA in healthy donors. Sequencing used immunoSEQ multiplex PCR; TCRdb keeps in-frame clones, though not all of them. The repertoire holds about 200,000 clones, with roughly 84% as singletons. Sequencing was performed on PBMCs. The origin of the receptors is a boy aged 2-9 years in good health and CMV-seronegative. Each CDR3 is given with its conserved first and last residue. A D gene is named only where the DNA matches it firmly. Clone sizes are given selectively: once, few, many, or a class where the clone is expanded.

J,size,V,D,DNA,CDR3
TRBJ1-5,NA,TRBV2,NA,TGTGCCAGCACCCGGGAACCGACAGGAAATCAGCCCCAGCATTTT,CASTREPTGNQPQHF
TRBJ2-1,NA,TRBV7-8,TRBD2,TGTGCCAGCAGCTTAGCGGGACTAGCGGGGGACAATGAGCAGTTCTTC,CASSLAGLAGDNEQFF
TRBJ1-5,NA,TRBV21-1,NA,TGTGCCAGCAGCTCTTCCGGGACAGGATCCAATCAGCCCCAGCATTTT,CASSSSGTGSNQPQHF
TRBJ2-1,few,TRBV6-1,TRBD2,TGTGCCAGCACCTTGGGACTAGCGGGAGGAGAGCAGTTCTTC,CASTLGLAGGEQFF
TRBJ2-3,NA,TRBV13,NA,TGTGCCAGCAGCTTAGGCTTATGGTCTAGCGCGTTCACAGATACGCAGTATTTT,CASSLGLWSSAFTDTQYF
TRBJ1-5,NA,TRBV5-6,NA,TGTGCCAGCAGCCAGGGGACGGGTCAGCCCCAGCATTTT,CASSQGTGQPQHF
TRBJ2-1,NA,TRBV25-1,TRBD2,TGTGCCAGCAGTGACGATGGACTAGCGGGAGGCCACTACAATGAGCAGTTCTTC,CASSDDGLAGGHYNEQFF
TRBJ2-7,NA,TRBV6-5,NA,TGTGCCAGCAGTTACAGTGGGATGGACTACGAGCAGTACTTC,CASSYSGMDYEQYF
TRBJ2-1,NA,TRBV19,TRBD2,TGTGCCAGTAGTAGGATAGGGACTAGCGCCAACAATGAGCAGTTCTTC,CASSRIGTSANNEQFF
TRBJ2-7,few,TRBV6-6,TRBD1,TGTGCCAGCAGTTGGGACAGGGACTACGAGCAGTACTTC,CASSWDRDYEQYF
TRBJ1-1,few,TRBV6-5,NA,TGTGCCAGCTCGGGTAGAACTGAAGCTTTCTTT,CASSGRTEAFF
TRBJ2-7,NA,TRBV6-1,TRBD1,TGTGCCAGCAGTGTTTTCGGGACAGTACCTTACGAGCAGTACTTC,CASSVFGTVPYEQYF
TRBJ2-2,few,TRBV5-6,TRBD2,TGTGCCAGCAGCTTGCGGCTAGCGGGGCTAACCGGGGAGCTGTTTTTT,CASSLRLAGLTGELFF
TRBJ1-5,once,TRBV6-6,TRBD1,TGTGCCAGCAACCCCGGGACAGGGATTAGCAATCAGCCCCAGCATTTT,CASNPGTGISNQPQHF
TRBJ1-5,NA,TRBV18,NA,TGTGCCAGCTCACCGAGGGAGCTCCCCGGCGATCAGCCCCAGCATTTT,CASSPRELPGDQPQHF
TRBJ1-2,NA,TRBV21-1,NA,TGTGCCAGCAGCAAACCCCCCGAAGACAGGGTGACTTTCAACTATGGCTACACCTTC,CASSKPPEDRVTFNYGYTF
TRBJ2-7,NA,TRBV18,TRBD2,TGTGCCAGCTCGGGGGCAAGCGGGAGTGATGAGCAGTACTTC,CASSGASGSDEQYF
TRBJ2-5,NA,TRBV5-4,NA,TGTGCCAGCAGCGGGGCGGGGCGGAAACAAGAGACCCAGTACTTC,CASSGAGRKQETQYF